What follows are 26 T cell receptor beta chains derived from one specimen sequenced in a study of Ad26.COV2.S vaccination and SARS-CoV-2 variants (dated by TCRdb to the early 2020s). Library preparation used the immunoSEQ multiplex PCR assay. The clones in this table, taken by TCRdb from immuneACCESS, are in-frame only. Not every clone is retained; where verified, under half of the shortfall comes from an unresolved V gene, and the cause of the rest is unknown. The sample includes over 200,000 clones, with roughly 88% observed a single time. The top ten hold around 10% of the sample. The treatment or condition label of this sample denotes: 15 to 20 received Ad26.COV2.S at low or high dose, single or two shots; about five received placebo; per-sample allocation not given. For vaccine and placebo recipients, the sequenced repertoires came from samples collected on day 63 after the first injection.

The source material was peripheral blood, sampled in a trial of Ad26.COV2.S vaccine versus placebo. The receptor set was obtained from a person aged 18-65 years who received the Ad26.COV2.S COVID-19 vaccine or a placebo.

The chain joins TRBV9 to TRBJ1-1, with D unresolved. The CDR3 contains 13 residues. V was trimmed by 5 bases and J by 3 bases, leaving 11 bases between them. Germline V gives CDR1 SGDLS, CDR2 YYNGEE. The CDR3 sequence: CASRRVSDTEAFF. In nucleotides, the CDR3 is TGTGCCAGCAGGCGGGTGTCGGACACTGAAGCTTTCTTT.

The sample holds a few counts of this clone. J is TRBJ2-7 and V is TRBV2; TRBD1 aligns across 10 bases. CDR3 size: 13 residues. Germline V gives CDR1 SNHLY, CDR2 FYNNEI. V dropped 7 bases and J dropped 2; count of bases not matched to a gene: 2. Here the CDR3 reads CASNGQGAYEQYF. The CDR3 DNA follows: TGTGCCAGCAACGGACAGGGGGCCTACGAGCAGTACTTC.

J is TRBJ2-2 and V is TRBV9; 10 bases are a match to TRBD2. Per the germline V gene, CDR1 is SGDLS and CDR2 is YYNGEE. The CDR3 is 21 residues long. Trimming removed 3 bases from V and 7 bases from J; junction bases left unmatched: 24. CDR3 loop: CASSAPGGRTPGTSEVGELFF. CDR3 DNA sequence: TGTGCCAGCAGCGCTCCTGGAGGACGGACCCCCGGGACTAGCGAGGTCGGGGAGCTGTTTTTT. The whole variable domain, filled in from reference TRBV9 and TRBJ2-2, reads DSGVTQTPKHLITATGQRVTLRCSPRSGDLSVYWYQQSLDQGLQFLIQYYNGEERAKGNILERFSAQQFPDLHSELNLSSLELGDSALYFCASSAPGGRTPGTSEVGELFFGEGSRLTVL.

The chain couples TRBV19 to TRBJ2-3; 8 bases are a match to TRBD1. The CDR3 loop spans 14 amino acids. The junction had 6 bases not matched to a gene; V was cut back by 5 bases and J by 5 bases. Germline values: CDR1 LNHDA, CDR2 SQIVND (reference sequence). The CDR3 loop is CASSFSGGEDTQYF. CDR3 nucleotide sequence: TGTGCCAGTAGTTTCTCAGGGGGCGAAGATACGCAGTATTTT.

This clone was counted a single time. The chain carries TRBV28 and TRBJ2-5, with D uncertain. The germline V and J ends were trimmed by 1 base and 4 bases, with 13 bases remaining between them. The CDR3 contains 15 residues. Germline CDR1 is MDHEN and CDR2 is SYDVKM. CDR3 sequence: CASSLYQDPGETQYF. CDR3 nucleotides: TGTGCCAGCAGTTTATATCAGGACCCGGGAGAGACCCAGTACTTC. Supplemented by reference TRBV28 and TRBJ2-5, the full variable domain reads DVKVTQSSRYLVKRTGEKVFLECVQDMDHENMFWYRQDPGLGLRLIYFSYDVKMKEKGDIPEGYSVSREKKERFSLILESASTNQTSMYLCASSLYQDPGETQYFGPGTRLLVL.

This chain links TRBV5-1 with TRBJ2-7; D is unresolved. CDR1 is SGHRS and CDR2 is YFSETQ in the germline V gene. The V end was cut by 2 bases, the J end by 3 bases, with 12 bases between. The CDR3 is made up of 14 amino acids. The CDR3 nucleotides read TGCGCCAGCAGCTTCGGGCAGTTGGACTACGAGCAGTACTTC. Protein: CASSFGQLDYEQYF.

The rearrangement links TRBV28 to TRBJ1-5; TRBD1 might be the D (6 bases). CDR3 length: 14 residues. Per germline, CDR1 MDHEN and CDR2 SYDVKM. V was clipped by 5 bases and J by 7 bases, with 15 bases between them. This chain's CDR3 is CASSTGAGRQPQHF. For the CDR3, the DNA is TGTGCCAGCAGTACGGGGGCAGGTCGCCAGCCCCAGCATTTT.

The chain uses TRBV15 and TRBJ2-5; 9 positions agree with TRBD2. Germline trimming cut 0 bases from V and 4 bases from J; bases unmatched to any gene: 6. The germline V gene encodes CDR1 LNHNV and CDR2 YYDKDF (reference sequence). The CDR3 loop spans 16 amino acids. CDR3 sequence reads: CATSREVAGAGETQYF. The CDR3 nucleotides read TGTGCCACCAGCAGAGAGGTAGCGGGAGCGGGAGAGACCCAGTACTTC. The variable domain in full, with the rest retrieved from reference TRBV15 and TRBJ2-5, is DAMVIQNPRYQVTQFGKPVTLSCSQTLNHNVMYWYQQKSSQAPKLLFHYYDKDFNNEADTPDNFQSRRPNTSFCFLDIRSPGLGDTAMYLCATSREVAGAGETQYFGPGTRLLVL.

This clone was seen only once. Other DNA sequences in this specimen translate into the identical CDR3. The chain is built from TRBV7-2 and TRBJ2-6, with 8 bases matching TRBD1. With V trimmed by 5 bases and J by 1 base, 4 bases remained unmatched. Germline CDR1 is SGHTA and CDR2 is FQGNSA. The CDR3 is made up of 16 amino acids. The DNA of the CDR3 is TGTGCCAGCAGCCCTAGGACAGGGTCTGGGGCCAACGTCCTGACTTTC. Encoded protein: CASSPRTGSGANVLTF.

This chain connects TRBV27 to TRBJ2-3, with TRBD2 matching 7 bases. V lost 6 bases and J lost 2; bases outside the gene matches: 14. Germline loops: CDR1 MNHEY, CDR2 SMNVEV (reference sequence). This CDR3 has 17 residues. This CDR3 is CASSSLLGGASTDTQYF. CDR3 DNA: TGTGCCAGCAGCTCCCTTTTGGGAGGGGCTTCCACAGATACGCAGTATTTT.

The chain carries TRBV27 and TRBJ2-2; D gene unclear. V lost 6 bases and J 3 bases, leaving 8 bases between the germline ends. The germline gives CDR1 MNHEY, CDR2 SMNVEV (reference sequence). CDR3 length: 13 residues. CDR3 sequence: CASRPWDTGELFF. The CDR3, as DNA: TGTGCCAGCAGACCTTGGGACACCGGGGAGCTGTTTTTT.

The V gene is TRBV6-6, the J gene TRBJ1-4, with 7 positions matching TRBD1. Germline assignment: CDR1 MNHNY and CDR2 SVGAGI (reference sequence). CDR3 length equals 13 residues. The ends lost 6 bases at V and 6 bases at J; junction bases unmatched: 4. The CDR3 loop reads CASRRQGDEKLFF. DNA for the CDR3: TGTGCCAGCAGGCGACAGGGCGATGAAAAACTGTTTTTT.

V gene TRBV27 combines with J gene TRBJ2-1, with D uncertain. Trimming took off 3 bases at V and 8 bases at J, with 20 bases between the two ends. This CDR3 comprises 16 residues. CDR1 and CDR2 (germline): MNHEY, SMNVEV (reference sequence). CDR3 coding DNA: TGTGCCAGCAGTTTCGTGCTGGTAACATCGGGCGATGAGCAGTTCTTC. Amino acids: CASSFVLVTSGDEQFF.

The chain uses TRBV7-8 and TRBJ1-2; 8 bases agree with TRBD1. The ends lost 5 bases at V and 1 base at J; junction bases unmatched: 6. Germline V gives CDR1 SGHVS, CDR2 FQNEAQ. The CDR3 sequence is 15 residues long. Here the CDR3 DNA reads TGTGCCAGCAGCCCGGGGACAGGCTATAACTATGGCTACACCTTC. Protein product: CASSPGTGYNYGYTF.

The count of this clone is one. The gene calls are TRBV12-5 and TRBJ2-1, with 8 bases aligning to TRBD2. Germline V lookup: CDR1 LGHNT, CDR2 FRNRAP. This CDR3 comprises 15 residues. V lost 6 bases, J lost 1 base, and 5 bases stayed unmatched. The CDR3 DNA follows: TGTGCTAGTGGACCAAGCGGGAGATCCTACAATGAGCAGTTCTTC. It codes for CASGPSGRSYNEQFF.

The J gene is TRBJ1-3, the V gene TRBV5-1; D not resolved. Trimming shortened V by 0 bases and J by 0 bases, and 4 bases separated the two germline ends. Germline-derived CDR1 and CDR2 are SGHRS and YFSETQ. CDR3 length equals 14 residues. The DNA of the CDR3 is TGCGCCAGCAGCTTGGAGGACTCTGGAAACACCATATATTTT. As protein: CASSLEDSGNTIYF.

This rearrangement joins TRBV5-1 to TRBJ2-3, with D perhaps TRBD2 (6 bases). The V end lost 2 bases, the J end lost 3 bases, and 10 bases lay between the germline ends. The CDR3 length is 14 residues. Germline-derived CDR1 and CDR2 are SGHRS and YFSETQ. The CDR3 spells CASSLPSATDTQYF. The CDR3 DNA sequence: TGCGCCAGCAGCTTACCTAGCGCAACAGATACGCAGTATTTT.

The chain is built from TRBV7-3 and TRBJ1-1; 9 nucleotides match TRBD1. V was clipped by 5 bases and J by 1 base; unmatched bases: 8. Germline V gives CDR1 SGHTA, CDR2 FQGTGA. The CDR3 totals 16 residues. Here the CDR3 DNA reads TGTGCCAGCAGCACCACAGGGGGCCTTCGGAACACTGAAGCTTTCTTT. Amino acids: CASSTTGGLRNTEAFF.

V gene TRBV24-1 combines with J gene TRBJ2-7, with a tentative D call TRBD2 (5 bases). CDR1 KGHDR and CDR2 SFDVKD come from the germline V gene. This CDR3 is built from 20 residues. The V end was cut by 0 bases, the J end by 0 bases, with 23 bases between. The CDR3 sequence: CATSDLLFSSVADYSYEQYF. CDR3 sequence (DNA): TGTGCCACCAGTGATTTGCTCTTTTCGTCCGTCGCAGACTACTCCTACGAGCAGTACTTC.

This clone was seen ten or more times. The rearrangement links TRBV11-2 to TRBJ2-1; TRBD2 might be the D (6 bases). Between the trimmed V and J ends, which lost 1 base and 5 bases, there was a span of 15 bases. Germline loops: CDR1 SGHAT, CDR2 FQNNGV. There are 16 residues in the CDR3. The CDR3 here is CASSLAGTSYNNEQFF. The CDR3 nucleotides are TGTGCCAGCAGCTTAGCAGGAACTAGCTATAACAATGAGCAGTTCTTC.

The rearrangement joins TRBV6-1 to TRBJ1-1; 7 nucleotides align to TRBD1. The length of the CDR3 is 16 residues. Germline V CDR1 and CDR2: MNHNS, SASEGT. The V and J ends lost 4 bases and 5 bases, in that order; junction bases with no gene match: 13. This CDR3 reads CASSVHRGRVGTEAFF. CDR3 DNA sequence: TGTGCCAGCAGTGTGCACAGGGGTCGAGTAGGGACTGAAGCTTTCTTT.

This rearrangement joins TRBV11-2 to TRBJ1-6; D is undetermined. V was cut by 7 bases and J by 0 bases, with 4 bases left in between. Per the germline V gene, CDR1 is SGHAT and CDR2 is FQNNGV. This CDR3 comprises 13 residues. The CDR3 sequence is CASKDSYNSPLHF. The DNA for the CDR3 is TGTGCCAGCAAGGACTCCTATAATTCACCCCTCCACTTT.

This chain joins TRBV30 and TRBJ1-4, with TRBD1 identical over 11 bases. There are 13 residues in the CDR3. V was clipped by 6 bases and J by 7 bases; unmatched bases: 4. Germline lookup yields CDR1 GTSNPN and CDR2 SVGIG (reference sequence). CDR3: CACQGQGGEKLFF. CDR3 in DNA: TGTGCCTGCCAGGGACAGGGGGGTGAAAAACTGTTTTTT.

This sequence joins TRBV6-4 and TRBJ2-2; 8 nucleotides align to TRBD1. The CDR3 covers 18 residues. The germline CDR1 and CDR2 sequences are MRHNA and SNTAGT. The V gene end was trimmed by 5 bases and the J gene end by 2 bases; junction bases not matched to a gene: 13. CDR3 coding DNA: TGTGCCAGCAGTAATCCCCGTAGGACAGGGAAAAACACCGGGGAGCTGTTTTTT. This encodes CASSNPRRTGKNTGELFF.

The CDR3 region is CASSQAASADTQYF. In DNA form, the CDR3 reads TGTGCCAGCAGCCAAGCAGCTAGCGCGGATACGCAGTATTTT. The chain employs TRBV7-9 and TRBJ2-3, with D perhaps TRBD2 (6 bases). CDR3 length: 14 residues. Trimming shortened V by 5 bases and J by 6 bases, and 15 bases separated the two germline ends. Germline V gives CDR1 SEHNR, CDR2 FQNEAQ (reference sequence).

The sample holds many counts of this clone. V is TRBV1 and J is TRBJ2-2. TRBV1 is a pseudogene segment. CDR3 size: 17 residues. The CDR3 protein is CTSSQDWIWPHTGELFF. The DNA for the CDR3 is TGCACCAGCAGCCAAGATTGGATATGGCCCCACACCGGGGAGCTGTTTTTT.